Below are 27 T cell receptor beta chains sequenced from a single sample in a study of Graves' ophthalmopathy and Graves' hyperthyroidism. Amplifying from RNA transcripts, the study obtained TCR beta CDR3 regions. HTBI primers served in a first-round RT-PCR, which a second-round multiplex PCR followed. MiXCR was run by TCRdb on the multiplex PCR reads, yielding one entry per CDR3 protein. The sample lists about 380,000 distinct CDR3 sequences; 15% were seen once. Sequencing input: peripheral blood. The receptors were gathered from a woman between 18 and 29 years old with stable Graves' hyperthyroidism.

This clonotype has ten or more counts. J is TRBJ1-2 and V is TRBV12-3 or TRBV12-4, with TRBD1 as a possible D gene (6 bases). The CDR3 spans 15 residues. V lost 5 bases, J lost 7 bases, and 20 bases lay in between. CDR3 region: CASSPPLTGIGGYTF. The CDR3 DNA reads as TGTGCCAGCAGTCCACCTTTGACAGGAATAGGTGGCTACACCTTC.

The chain carries TRBV12-3 or TRBV12-4 and TRBJ1-3; maybe TRBD1 (5 bases). V was trimmed by 4 bases and J by 0 bases, leaving 13 bases between them. The CDR3 totals 16 residues. In DNA, the CDR3 is TGTGCCAGCAGTTCCAGGGTCGGGGACTCTGGAAACACCATATATTTT. Its translation is CASSSRVGDSGNTIYF.

In this sample, this clonotype turned up many times. The J gene is TRBJ1-2, the V gene TRBV3-1; D uncertain. The CDR3 totals 12 residues. Germline CDR1 and CDR2: LGHDT and YNNKEL (reference sequence). V lost 0 bases, J lost 11 bases, and 10 bases lay in between. The CDR3 DNA reads as TGTGCCAGCAGCCAAGATTCGCGGGCGTACACCTTC. It yields the protein CASSQDSRAYTF. Using reference TRBV3-1 and TRBJ1-2 for the parts outside the CDR3, the full variable domain is DTAVSQTPKYLVTQMGNDKSIKCEQNLGHDTMYWYKQDSKKFLKIMFSYNNKELIINETVPNRFSPKSPDKAHLNLHINSLELGDSAVYFCASSQDSRAYTFGSGTRLTVV.

This clonotype has a count of ten or more. The chain links TRBV2 to TRBJ1-1; D might be TRBD1 (6 bases). Germline-derived CDR1 and CDR2 are SNHLY and FYNNEI. This CDR3 has 12 residues. V lost 9 bases, J lost 5 bases, and 13 bases lay in between. The CDR3 sequence is CASTGFLTEAFF. The CDR3 nucleotides are TGTGCCAGTACAGGGTTCTTGACTGAAGCTTTCTTT.

The sample holds many counts of this clonotype. This chain connects TRBV9 to TRBJ1-2; possible D gene TRBD1, 6 bases. V was pared by 4 bases and J by 8 bases, with 12 bases between. This CDR3 comprises 12 residues. Looked up from germline, CDR1 is SGDLS and CDR2 is YYNGEE. CDR3 nucleotide sequence: TGTGCCAGCAGCAGGAATGGGGGCGGCTACACCTTC. Protein sequence: CASSRNGGGYTF.

Ten or more counts support this clonotype. The gene calls are TRBV27 and TRBJ2-7; D is possibly TRBD2 (5 bases). CDR3 length: 13 amino acids. V was shortened by 2 bases and J by 5 bases, with 10 bases between the two germline ends. Germline assignment: CDR1 MNHEY and CDR2 SMNVEV (reference sequence). The CDR3 DNA sequence: TGTGCCAGCAGTTTAGTCGGGATTAACGAGCAGTACTTC. This encodes CASSLVGINEQYF.

This clonotype was counted at least ten times. CDR3 sequence: CASSVDRGTNSPLHF. The DNA of the CDR3 is TGTGCCAGCAGCGTAGACAGGGGCACTAATTCACCCCTCCACTTT. V is TRBV9 and J is TRBJ1-6, with 7 bases lining up with TRBD1. The CDR3 loop spans 15 amino acids. The germline V gene encodes CDR1 SGDLS and CDR2 YYNGEE. The J segment lost 6 bases and the V segment lost 0 bases, leaving 3 bases of the junction unmatched.

This clonotype was detected only a few times. A much larger clonotype is one base distant, so this may be a read error. The V and J genes are TRBV7-8 and TRBJ1-1, with 7 bases matching TRBD1. The CDR3 has 15 residues. Germline V gives CDR1 SGHVS, CDR2 FQNEAQ. The CDR3 region is CASSYPGTEGRQACF. In DNA, the CDR3 is TGTGCCAGCAGCTACCCCGGGACAGAGGGACGCCAAGCTTGCTTT.

This clonotype was counted at least ten times. The V and J genes are TRBV7-8 and TRBJ1-1; 7 nucleotides align to TRBD1. Trimming at V came to 3 bases and at J to 4 bases, leaving 8 bases not matched to a gene. This CDR3 has 15 amino acids. Germline V gene sequence: CDR1 SGHVS, CDR2 FQNEAQ. Here the CDR3 reads CASSLPATGSTEAFF. In DNA form, the CDR3 reads TGTGCCAGCAGCTTGCCAGCGACAGGGTCCACTGAAGCTTTCTTT. Using reference TRBV7-8 and TRBJ1-1 for the parts outside the CDR3, the full variable domain is GAGVSQSPRYKVAKRGQDVALRCDPISGHVSLFWYQQALGQGPEFLTYFQNEAQLDKSGLPSDRFFAERPEGSVSTLKIQRTQQEDSAVYLCASSLPATGSTEAFFGQGTRLTVV.

The V and J genes are TRBV12-3 or TRBV12-4 and TRBJ2-7; D is possibly TRBD2 (5 bases). V dropped 1 base and J dropped 0 bases, with 10 bases sitting between them. The CDR3 has 15 amino acids. DNA of the CDR3: TGTGCCAGCAGTTTAGTGGTGGGGAGCTCCTACGAGCAGTACTTC. Translation gives CASSLVVGSSYEQYF.

This clonotype has a count of ten or more. V is TRBV2 and J is TRBJ2-7; a possible D gene is TRBD1 (6 bases). Trimming cost V 4 bases and J 0 bases, with 13 bases left between them. The CDR3 runs 15 residues. CDR1 is SNHLY and CDR2 is FYNNEI in the germline V gene. Here the CDR3 DNA reads TGTGCCAGCAGTGGGGGACACTTGAGCTCCTACGAGCAGTACTTC. It specifies CASSGGHLSSYEQYF.

This clonotype came up once. This rearrangement joins TRBV27 to TRBJ2-7, with 8 bases matching TRBD1. CDR1 is MNHEY and CDR2 is SMNVEV in the germline V gene (reference sequence). The CDR3 totals 15 residues. J was trimmed by 3 bases and V by 3 bases; bases with no gene match: 7. CDR3 sequence: CASSFTTGDFYEQYF. CDR3 nucleotide sequence: TGTGCCAGCAGTTTCACGACAGGGGATTTCTACGAGCAGTACTTC.

This clonotype showed up many times. In DNA form, the CDR3 reads TGTGCCAGCAGCGTGACAGGGGCCGACTATGGCTACACCTTC. Translation: CASSVTGADYGYTF. The chain has TRBV9 and TRBJ1-2; 8 bases fit TRBD1. Germline CDR1 is SGDLS and CDR2 is YYNGEE. CDR3 length: 14 residues. With 2 bases clipped from V and 3 bases from J, the junction kept 3 bases outside the gene matches.

V is TRBV28 and J is TRBJ2-7; D gene uncertain. Germline-derived CDR1 and CDR2 are MDHEN and SYDVKM. Deletions cut 5 bases from V and 4 bases from J, with 15 bases between. CDR3 size: 14 residues. The DNA of the CDR3 is TGTGCCAGCAGTCCCCTTGGGCGGAGATACGAGCAGTACTTC. It specifies CASSPLGRRYEQYF. Filled out from reference TRBV28 and TRBJ2-7, the complete variable domain reads DVKVTQSSRYLVKRTGEKVFLECVQDMDHENMFWYRQDPGLGLRLIYFSYDVKMKEKGDIPEGYSVSREKKERFSLILESASTNQTSMYLCASSPLGRRYEQYFGPGTRLTVT.

In its sample, this clonotype was seen many times. The chain couples TRBV6-2 or TRBV6-3 to TRBJ1-2, with 9 bases identical to TRBD1. The junction had 7 bases not matched to a gene; V was cut back by 5 bases and J by 6 bases. There are 14 residues in the CDR3. The germline CDR1 and CDR2 sequences are MNHEY and SVGEGT. CDR3 DNA: TGTGCCAGCAGTGATCCGGGACAGGGTCATGGCTACACCTTC. As protein: CASSDPGQGHGYTF.

This clonotype occurred many times. The chain combines TRBV11-2 with TRBJ2-5; 8 nucleotides agree with TRBD2. The V gene's germline CDR1 is SGHAT and CDR2 FQNNGV. This CDR3 spans 16 amino acids. V dropped 1 base and J dropped 1; count of bases not matched to a gene: 5. The CDR3 DNA reads as TGTGCCAGCAGCTTAGGGGTCGGGGGGGCCCAAGAGACCCAGTACTTC. Protein sequence: CASSLGVGGAQETQYF.

V usage is TRBV15 and J usage is TRBJ1-3, with D hard to call. V lost 3 bases and J 0 bases, leaving 15 bases between the germline ends. The CDR3 length is 17 residues. CDR1 and CDR2 from the germline V gene are LNHNV and YYDKDF (reference sequence). This CDR3 reads CATSRDRLTLSGNTIYF. As DNA, the CDR3 is TGTGCCACCAGCAGGGACCGCCTTACCCTCTCTGGAAACACCATATATTTT. The variable domain in full, with the rest retrieved from reference TRBV15 and TRBJ1-3, is DAMVIQNPRYQVTQFGKPVTLSCSQTLNHNVMYWYQQKSSQAPKLLFHYYDKDFNNEADTPDNFQSRRPNTSFCFLDIRSPGLGDTAMYLCATSRDRLTLSGNTIYFGEGSWLTVV.

This clonotype occurred many times. The chain is built from TRBV12-3 or TRBV12-4 and TRBJ1-1, with D hard to call. V lost 2 bases and J 3 bases, leaving 13 bases between the germline ends. This CDR3 is built from 15 residues. For the CDR3, the DNA is TGTGCCAGCAGTTTAAGCCCCCCCTTGGACACTGAAGCTTTCTTT. Amino acids: CASSLSPPLDTEAFF.

The chain links TRBV20-1 to TRBJ2-5, with TRBD1 matching over 11 bases. V lost 6 bases to trimming and J lost 4 bases; unmatched junction nucleotides: 4. The CDR3 totals 13 residues. CDR1 and CDR2 from the germline V gene are DFQATT and SNEGSKA (reference sequence). The CDR3 DNA sequence: TGCAGTGCCCAGGGGACAGGGGGAGAGACCCAGTACTTC. Translation: CSAQGTGGETQYF.

This clonotype showed up many times. This chain links TRBV2 with TRBJ1-1, with 9 bases lining up with TRBD1. V dropped 4 bases and J dropped 6; count of bases not matched to a gene: 6. The CDR3 consists of 14 residues. CDR1 is SNHLY and CDR2 is FYNNEI in the germline V gene. Here the CDR3 DNA reads TGTGCCAGCAGTGTTTCGGGACAGGGCCCTGAAGCTTTCTTT. Protein: CASSVSGQGPEAFF.

This clonotype was seen ten or more times. This chain joins TRBV7-2 and TRBJ2-2; D is undetermined. Trimming pared 7 bases from V and 6 bases from J, leaving 9 bases between. The CDR3 totals 12 residues. CDR1 SGHTA and CDR2 FQGNSA come from the germline V gene. CDR3 region: CASTLWAGELFF. The CDR3 DNA follows: TGTGCCAGCACCCTTTGGGCCGGGGAGCTGTTTTTT.

Regarding this clonotype: The conserved phenylalanine or tryptophan is not found at the CDR3 terminus, so this likely reflects a read error. V usage is TRBV7-9 and J usage is TRBJ1-5; the D gene is possibly TRBD1 (5 bases). Deletions cut 6 bases from V and 6 bases from J, with 9 bases between. From germline, CDR1 is SEHNR and CDR2 FQNEAQ (reference sequence). CDR3 length: 12 residues. The CDR3 DNA is TGTGCCAGCAGGAGGGGAGGTCAGCCCCAGCATTAT. This sequence encodes CASRRGGQPQHY.

The chain links TRBV19 to TRBJ1-5; D is undetermined. Deletions cut 3 bases from V and 0 bases from J, with 12 bases between. This CDR3 has 16 amino acids. CDR1 and CDR2 (germline): LNHDA, SQIVND (reference sequence). The CDR3 region has the DNA TGTGCCAGTAGTATGTTCGGGCCCGCTAGCAATCAGCCCCAGCATTTT. The encoded protein is CASSMFGPASNQPQHF.

This clonotype was counted at least ten times. The rearrangement links TRBV7-9 to TRBJ1-2; D gene uncertain. Trimming removed 5 bases at V and 1 base at J, with 11 bases between. The CDR3 totals 14 residues. Germline lookup yields CDR1 SEHNR and CDR2 FQNEAQ (reference sequence). DNA of the CDR3: TGTGCCAGCAGCCCCCCCGGGATTAACTATGGCTACACCTTC. Its translation: CASSPPGINYGYTF.

This clonotype was seen ten or more times. The chain joins TRBV11-2 to TRBJ1-2, with D hard to call. The CDR3 contains 14 residues. The germline CDR1 and CDR2 sequences are SGHAT and FQNNGV. Trimming took 1 base from V and 4 from J, leaving 10 bases between them. The CDR3 loop reads CASSLASKPYGYTF. The CDR3 DNA sequence: TGTGCCAGCAGCTTAGCATCTAAACCCTATGGCTACACCTTC.

This clonotype was seen ten or more times. The chain combines TRBV20-1 with TRBJ2-5; D is ambiguous. Between the trimmed V and J ends, which lost 5 bases and 5 bases, there was a span of 12 bases. Germline-derived CDR1 and CDR2 are DFQATT and SNEGSKA (reference sequence). This CDR3 contains 12 residues. DNA of the CDR3: TGCAGTGCTCTACAGCAAACTGAGACCCAGTACTTC. This encodes CSALQQTETQYF.

This clonotype was detected only once. V usage is TRBV6-5 and J usage is TRBJ2-6; D unresolved. This CDR3 is 15 amino acids long. Deletions cut 2 bases from V and 0 bases from J, with 5 bases between. Germline lookup yields CDR1 MNHEY and CDR2 SVGAGI. The CDR3 is CASSYRRSGANVLTF. The CDR3 coding sequence is TGTGCCAGCAGTTACCGACGCTCTGGGGCCAACGTCCTGACTTTC.